The entry below describes one TCR beta chain. Its antigen remains unknown. Other DNA sequences from this sample encode an identical CDR3 as well. CDR1 and CDR2 (germline): SGHAT, FQNNGV. CDR3 length equals 14 residues. After removal of 3 bases from V and 2 bases from J, the junction contained 2 bases not matched to a gene. These data originate in a study of T cell responses to AZD1222 COVID-19 vaccine. Findings and caveats of the study: Without day 14 samples, only post-peak T cell repertoires were studied. Donors in the cohort were predominantly white British and more often female, and clonal diversity was possibly underestimated. Of spike-specific TCRs, nearly half reportedly target regions left unmutated in variants. Rises in breadth and depth of Spike-specific TCRs came after two AZD1222 doses.

Profiled with immunoSEQ multiplex PCR; TCRdb holds only in-frame clones, not every one. The table includes approximately 96,000 clones, 90% to 95% detected once. This receptor was identified in an adult who received the AZD1222 COVID-19 vaccine. Sequencing was performed on peripheral blood, taken 28 days after the second AZD1222 dose. The J gene is TRBJ1-1, the V gene TRBV11-2, with 8 nucleotides matching TRBD1. CDR3 in DNA: TGTGCCAGCAGCTTCGACAGGGGTAACACTGAAGCTTTCTTT. Protein sequence: CASSFDRGNTEAFF.